The 11 T cell receptor beta chains listed next were all sequenced from one sample in a study of blood T cell repertoires in COVID-19. Clones were sequenced by immunoSEQ multiplex PCR, and TCRdb holds only the in-frame ones, with some missing. This table holds about 430,000 clones, 70% to 90% found once. Specimen: peripheral blood. These receptors were collected from a man aged 18 to 30 with COVID-19, enrolled during active disease.

This chain connects TRBV11-3 to TRBJ2-4, with D unresolved. V lost 4 bases and J 0 bases, leaving 13 bases between the germline ends. Germline values: CDR1 SGHNT, CDR2 YENEEA. The CDR3 is 16 residues long. The CDR3 region is CASSSFYKLAKNIQYF. The CDR3 coding sequence is TGTGCCAGCAGCTCCTTCTATAAGCTAGCCAAAAACATTCAGTACTTC. Complete variable domain (other parts from reference TRBV11-3 and TRBJ2-4): EAGVVQSPRYKIIEKKQPVAFWCNPISGHNTLYWYLQNLGQGPELLIRYENEEAVDDSQLPKDRFSAERLKGVDSTLKIQPAELGDSAVYLCASSSFYKLAKNIQYFGAGTRLSVL.

The V gene is TRBV19, the J gene TRBJ1-2; 11 nucleotides agree with TRBD1. CDR1 and CDR2 from the germline V gene are LNHDA and SQIVND (reference sequence). The trim removed 11 bases at V and 4 bases at J, leaving 12 bases unmatched. This CDR3 comprises 15 residues. The CDR3 sequence: CAGSRTGGGIYGYTF. CDR3 nucleotides: TGTGCCGGATCCCGGACAGGGGGCGGGATCTATGGCTACACCTTC. The full variable domain, rest sourced from reference TRBV19 and TRBJ1-2, is DGGITQSPKYLFRKEGQNVTLSCEQNLNHDAMYWYRQDPGQGLRLIYYSQIVNDFQKGDIAEGYSVSREKKESFPLTVTSAQKNPTAFYLCAGSRTGGGIYGYTFGSGTRLTVV.

The chain links TRBV7-2 to TRBJ2-5; 8 bases map to TRBD2. This CDR3 comprises 15 residues. The ends lost 3 bases at V and 2 bases at J; junction bases unmatched: 5. CDR1 and CDR2 from the germline V gene are SGHTA and FQGNSA. The CDR3 nucleotides are TGTGCCAGCAGCTTTCGGGGGGGATTACAAGAGACCCAGTACTTC. It specifies CASSFRGGLQETQYF.

The CDR3 sequence is CASSARWEGLDEQFF. CDR3 DNA: TGTGCCAGCAGCGCCAGATGGGAGGGCCTCGATGAGCAGTTCTTC. V gene TRBV7-2 combines with J gene TRBJ2-1, with 7 bases matching TRBD2. Germline values: CDR1 SGHTA, CDR2 FQGNSA. The V gene end was trimmed by 5 bases and the J gene end by 8 bases; junction bases not matched to a gene: 12. CDR3 length: 15 amino acids.

V usage is TRBV10-1 and J usage is TRBJ2-7; 7 nucleotides align to TRBD2. The V gene's germline CDR1 is WNHNN and CDR2 SYGVQD (reference sequence). J gave up 1 base and V 5 bases, and 11 bases lay outside the gene matches. This CDR3 is 16 amino acids long. The CDR3: CASSPGGGRGSYEQYF. The CDR3 region has the DNA TGCGCCAGCAGTCCTGGGGGGGGACGAGGATCCTACGAGCAGTACTTC.

This clone has only a few counts. V and J are TRBV5-1 and TRBJ2-1, with D possibly matching TRBD2 (5 bases). Deletions cut 4 bases from V and 3 bases from J, with 11 bases between. Germline V gives CDR1 SGHRS, CDR2 YFSETQ. The CDR3 spans 14 residues. The CDR3 region has the DNA TGCGCCAGCAGCACTGGAGGCGGCTACAATGAGCAGTTCTTC. Translated: CASSTGGGYNEQFF. The full variable domain, with the rest looked up from reference TRBV5-1 and TRBJ2-1, is KAGVTQTPRYLIKTRGQQVTLSCSPISGHRSVSWYQQTPGQGLQFLFEYFSETQRNKGNFPGRFSGRQFSNSRSEMNVSTLELGDSALYLCASSTGGGYNEQFFGPGTRLTVL.

The J gene is TRBJ2-7, the V gene TRBV30, with D possibly matching TRBD2 (5 bases). V lost 2 bases and J 5 bases, leaving 13 bases between the germline ends. The germline V gene encodes CDR1 GTSNPN and CDR2 SVGIG (reference sequence). CDR3 length: 13 amino acids. The CDR3 sequence: CAWSQDRGHEQYF. CDR3 nucleotide sequence: TGTGCCTGGAGTCAGGACCGCGGGCACGAGCAGTACTTC.

The chain carries TRBV28 and TRBJ2-1, with a weak D call TRBD2 (6 bases). The V gene lost 2 bases and the J gene lost 10 bases, with 12 bases spanning the gap. The CDR3 totals 13 residues. Germline V CDR1 and CDR2: MDHEN, SYDVKM. CDR3 in amino acids: CASSLTGAGEQFF. CDR3 bases: TGTGCCAGCAGTTTAACGGGAGCAGGCGAGCAGTTCTTC.

V and J are TRBV2 and TRBJ2-5, with 9 bases lining up with TRBD2. Germline V gene data show CDR1 as SNHLY and CDR2 as FYNNEI. J was trimmed by 5 bases and V by 4 bases; bases with no gene match: 8. CDR3 length equals 15 residues. CDR3 loop: CASSAAGGGLETQYF. As DNA, the CDR3 is TGTGCCAGCAGTGCCGCGGGAGGGGGTTTGGAGACCCAGTACTTC.

The rearrangement links TRBV2 to TRBJ2-2; TRBD1 aligns across 11 bases. The J segment lost 4 bases and the V segment lost 10 bases, leaving 5 bases of the junction unmatched. Germline loops: CDR1 SNHLY, CDR2 FYNNEI. The CDR3 length is 14 residues. CDR3 nucleotides: TGTGCCACAACCGGGACAGGGGGCACCGGGGAGCTGTTTTTT. Its translation: CATTGTGGTGELFF.

J is TRBJ2-2 and V is TRBV4-1; tentative D call: TRBD1 (6 bases). The CDR3 has 15 amino acids. V lost 0 bases and J 1 base, leaving 6 bases between the germline ends. Germline values: CDR1 MGHRA, CDR2 YSYEKL. CDR3 sequence (DNA): TGCGCCAGCAGCCAAGAACAGGGGAACACCGGGGAGCTGTTTTTT. This codes for CASSQEQGNTGELFF.